This record concerns one T cell receptor (beta chain) sequence. Its target is not known. These donors counted as nominally healthy when sampled, but unrecorded immune exposures were likely. The CDR3 length is 18 residues. Germline assignment: CDR1 MGHDK and CDR2 SYGVNS. V was pared by 1 base and J by 9 bases, with 13 bases of the junction left unmatched. The sample originates from a study of cytomegalovirus exposure and HLA in healthy donors. Overall study findings and caveats: Overall, approximately 150 TCR beta chains were annotated as cytomegalovirus-associated. No immune exposure information besides CMV serostatus was available. The majority of TCR sequences were rare, yet some public TCRs appeared in many donors.

The PCR employed 60 Vbeta primers together with 13 Jbeta primers. Profiling relied on immunoSEQ multiplex PCR, and the TCRdb table lists in-frame clones only, not all of them. This table lists approximately 110,000 clones. Sequenced sample: PBMCs. The sequence was obtained from a man aged 50 to 60 in good health and CMV-seronegative. The chain couples TRBV25-1 to TRBJ2-1; TRBD2 matches at 12 bases. The CDR3 nucleotides read TGTGCCAGCAGTGAATCTAGCAGCACTAGCGGGAGGAGTGGTGAGCAGTTCTTC. Its protein is CASSESSSTSGRSGEQFF. Looking up the rest from reference TRBV25-1 and TRBJ2-1 gives the full variable domain: EADIYQTPRYLVIGTGKKITLECSQTMGHDKMYWYQQDPGMELHLIHYSYGVNSTEKGDLSSESTVSRIRTEHFPLTLESARPSHTSQYLCASSESSSTSGRSGEQFFGPGTRLTVL.